This T cell receptor (beta chain) was sequenced for a study of blood T cell repertoires in COVID-19. TCRdb keeps only in-frame clones here, not all; method: immunoSEQ multiplex PCR. The data contain about 240,000 clones, 80% to 90% of them seen just once; the ten biggest clones take up around 4%. The sequenced sample was PBMCs or T cells enriched from blood (not recorded which). This clonotype was sampled from a woman aged 25 to 39 who had recovered from COVID-19.

The DNA of the CDR3 is TGCGCCAGCAGCTTAGCGATACCCGCCGAGCAGTACTTC. Amino acid sequence: CASSLAIPAEQYF. V usage is TRBV5-1 and J usage is TRBJ2-7; D unclear. CDR3 size: 13 residues. CDR1 is SGHRS, CDR2 YFSETQ, per germline. Trimming left V 2 bases short and J 6 bases short, with 12 bases between.